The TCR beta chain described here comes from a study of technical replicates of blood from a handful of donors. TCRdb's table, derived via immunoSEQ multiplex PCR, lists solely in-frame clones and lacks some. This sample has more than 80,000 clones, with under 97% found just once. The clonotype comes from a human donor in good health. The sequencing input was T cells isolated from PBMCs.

The CDR3 spells CASSLVPGTVYGYTF. CDR3 coding DNA: TGTGCCAGCAGCTTAGTTCCGGGGACAGTATATGGCTACACCTTC. The V and J genes are TRBV11-3 and TRBJ1-2; TRBD1 matches 7 bases. CDR1 and CDR2 (germline): SGHNT, YENEEA. The CDR3 contains 15 residues. The V and J ends lost 1 base and 5 bases, in that order; junction bases with no gene match: 7.